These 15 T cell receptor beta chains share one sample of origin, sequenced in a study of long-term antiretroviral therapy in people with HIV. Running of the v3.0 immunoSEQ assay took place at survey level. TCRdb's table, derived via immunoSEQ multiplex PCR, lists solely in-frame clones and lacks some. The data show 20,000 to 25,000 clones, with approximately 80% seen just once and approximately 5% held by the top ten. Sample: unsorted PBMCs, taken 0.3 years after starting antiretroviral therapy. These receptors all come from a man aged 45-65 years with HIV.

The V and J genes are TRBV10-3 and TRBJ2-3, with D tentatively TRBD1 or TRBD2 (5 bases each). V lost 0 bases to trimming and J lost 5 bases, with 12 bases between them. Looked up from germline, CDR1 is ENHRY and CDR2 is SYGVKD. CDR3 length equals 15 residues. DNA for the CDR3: TGTGCCATCAGTGAGTCGTCGGGGCGGGTAGATACGCAGTATTTT. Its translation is CAISESSGRVDTQYF.

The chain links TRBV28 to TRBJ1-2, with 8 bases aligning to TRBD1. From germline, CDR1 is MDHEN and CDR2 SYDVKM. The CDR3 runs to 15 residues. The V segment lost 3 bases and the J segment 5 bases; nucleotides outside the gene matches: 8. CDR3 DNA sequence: TGTGCCAGCAGTTTTTCGGACAGGGACTTTTATGGCTACACCTTC. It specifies CASSFSDRDFYGYTF.

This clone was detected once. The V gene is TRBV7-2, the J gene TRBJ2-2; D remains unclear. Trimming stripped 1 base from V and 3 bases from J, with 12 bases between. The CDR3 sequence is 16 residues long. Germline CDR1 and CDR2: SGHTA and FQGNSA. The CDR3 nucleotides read TGTGCCAGCAGCTTAGGCGCTGGGGTCTACACCGGGGAGCTGTTTTTT. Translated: CASSLGAGVYTGELFF.

CDR3 residues: CASSAGGSSYNEQFF. For the CDR3, the DNA is TGTGCCAGTAGTGCGGGGGGGAGCTCCTACAATGAGCAGTTCTTC. The J gene is TRBJ2-1, the V gene TRBV19; the match to TRBD2 covers 9 bases. Germline CDR1 is LNHDA and CDR2 is SQIVND (reference sequence). With V trimmed by 5 bases and J by 0 bases, 2 bases remained unmatched. The length of the CDR3 is 15 residues.

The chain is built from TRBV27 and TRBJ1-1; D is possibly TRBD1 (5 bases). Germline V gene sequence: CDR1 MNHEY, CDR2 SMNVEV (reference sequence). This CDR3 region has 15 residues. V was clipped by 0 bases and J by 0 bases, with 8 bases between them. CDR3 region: CASSLSGRLNTEAFF. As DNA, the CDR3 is TGTGCCAGCAGTTTATCGGGACGGCTGAACACTGAAGCTTTCTTT.

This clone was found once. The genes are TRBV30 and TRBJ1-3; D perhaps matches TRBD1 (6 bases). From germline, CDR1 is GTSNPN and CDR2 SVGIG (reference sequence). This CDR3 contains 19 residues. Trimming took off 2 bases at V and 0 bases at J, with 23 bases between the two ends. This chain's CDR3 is CAWSSHRVFSPLSGNTIYF. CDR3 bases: TGTGCCTGGAGTTCCCACAGGGTCTTCTCCCCCCTCTCTGGAAACACCATATATTTT.

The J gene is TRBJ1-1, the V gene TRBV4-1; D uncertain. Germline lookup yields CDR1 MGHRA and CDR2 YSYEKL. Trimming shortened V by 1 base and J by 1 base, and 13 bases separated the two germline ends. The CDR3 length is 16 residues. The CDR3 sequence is CASSQGWGGANTEAFF. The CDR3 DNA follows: TGCGCCAGCAGCCAAGGGTGGGGAGGAGCGAACACTGAAGCTTTCTTT.

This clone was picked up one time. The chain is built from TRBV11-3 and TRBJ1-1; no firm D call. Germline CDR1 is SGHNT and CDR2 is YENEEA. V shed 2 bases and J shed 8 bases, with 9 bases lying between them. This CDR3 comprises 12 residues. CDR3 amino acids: CASSLFSSEAFF. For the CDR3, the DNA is TGTGCCAGCAGCTTATTTTCCAGCGAAGCTTTCTTT.

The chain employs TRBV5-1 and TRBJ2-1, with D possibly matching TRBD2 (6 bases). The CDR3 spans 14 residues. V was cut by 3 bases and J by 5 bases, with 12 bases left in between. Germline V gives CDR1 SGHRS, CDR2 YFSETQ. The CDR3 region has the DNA TGCGCCAGCAGCTACGGGAGACGCGACAATGAGCAGTTCTTC. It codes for CASSYGRRDNEQFF.

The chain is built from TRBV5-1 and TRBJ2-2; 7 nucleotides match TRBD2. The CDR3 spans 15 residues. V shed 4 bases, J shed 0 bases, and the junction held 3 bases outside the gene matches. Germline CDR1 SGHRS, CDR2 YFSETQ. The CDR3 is CASSRLASNTGELFF. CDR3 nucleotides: TGCGCCAGCAGCCGACTAGCTTCGAACACCGGGGAGCTGTTTTTT.

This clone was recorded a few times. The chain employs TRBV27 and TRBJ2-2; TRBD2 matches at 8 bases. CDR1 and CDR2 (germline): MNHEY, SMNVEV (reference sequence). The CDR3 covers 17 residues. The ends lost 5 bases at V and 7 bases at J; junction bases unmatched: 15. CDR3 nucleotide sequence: TGTGCCAGCAGTAACGGGAGGGCAGGGTCATTCGGCGGGGAGCTGTTTTTT. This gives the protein CASSNGRAGSFGGELFF.

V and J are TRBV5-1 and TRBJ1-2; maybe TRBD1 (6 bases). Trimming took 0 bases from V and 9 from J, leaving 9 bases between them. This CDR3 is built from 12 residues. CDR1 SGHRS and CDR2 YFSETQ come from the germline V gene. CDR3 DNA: TGCGCCAGCAGCTTGGGGGGGACAAGCTACACCTTC. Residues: CASSLGGTSYTF.

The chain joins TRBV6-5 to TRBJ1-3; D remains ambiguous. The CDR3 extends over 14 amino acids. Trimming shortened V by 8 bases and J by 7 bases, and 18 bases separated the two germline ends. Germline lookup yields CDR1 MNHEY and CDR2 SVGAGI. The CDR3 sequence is CASGKGGKWNTIYF. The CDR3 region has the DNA TGTGCCAGCGGGAAAGGAGGGAAATGGAACACCATATATTTT.

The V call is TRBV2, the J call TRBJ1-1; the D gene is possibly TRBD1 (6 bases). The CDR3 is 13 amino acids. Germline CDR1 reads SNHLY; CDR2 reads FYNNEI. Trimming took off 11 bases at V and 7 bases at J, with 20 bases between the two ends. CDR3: CASPGTLDGEAFF. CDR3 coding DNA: TGTGCCTCTCCCGGGACACTCGACGGTGAAGCTTTCTTT.

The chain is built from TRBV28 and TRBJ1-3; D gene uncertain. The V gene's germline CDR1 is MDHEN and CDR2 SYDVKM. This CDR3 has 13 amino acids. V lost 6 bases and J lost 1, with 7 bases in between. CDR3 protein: CASRGSSGNTIYF. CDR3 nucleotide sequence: TGTGCCAGCAGGGGGAGTTCTGGAAACACCATATATTTT. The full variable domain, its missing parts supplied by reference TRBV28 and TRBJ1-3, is DVKVTQSSRYLVKRTGEKVFLECVQDMDHENMFWYRQDPGLGLRLIYFSYDVKMKEKGDIPEGYSVSREKKERFSLILESASTNQTSMYLCASRGSSGNTIYFGEGSWLTVV.